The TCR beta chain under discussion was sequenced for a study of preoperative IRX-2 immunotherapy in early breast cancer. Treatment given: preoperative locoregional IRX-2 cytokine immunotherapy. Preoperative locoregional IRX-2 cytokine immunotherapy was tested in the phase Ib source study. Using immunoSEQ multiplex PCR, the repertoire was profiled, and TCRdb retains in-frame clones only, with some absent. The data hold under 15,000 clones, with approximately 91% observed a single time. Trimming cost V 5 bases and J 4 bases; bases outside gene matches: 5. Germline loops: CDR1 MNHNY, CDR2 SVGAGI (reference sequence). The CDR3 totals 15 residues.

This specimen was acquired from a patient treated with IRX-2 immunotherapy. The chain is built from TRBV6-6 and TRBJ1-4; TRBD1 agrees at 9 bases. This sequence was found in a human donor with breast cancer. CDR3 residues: CASSKGTGNNEKLFF. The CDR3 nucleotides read TGTGCCAGCAGTAAAGGGACAGGGAATAATGAAAAACTGTTTTTT.